Below are 17 T cell receptor beta chains sequenced from a single sample in a study of beta chain features in type 1 diabetes (dated 2018 in TCRdb). Library method: the immunoSEQ multiplex PCR assay. All of the isolated RNA was reverse transcribed with the High Capacity cDNA Reverse Transcription Kit, so expressed TCRB transcripts were sequenced. TCRdb carries this immuneACCESS record with in-frame sequences only. Its versions omit some clonotypes, under half of them owing to an unresolved V gene in the studies checked, with the rest unexplained. This sample comprises more than 300,000 clones, roughly 12% of them detected only once. The top ten clones comprise over 0.008% of the sample. What the authors observed across the whole study: In all four CD4+ subsets, TCRB CDR3 length was moderately but significantly shorter in type 1 diabetes patients.

These receptors lack a known antigen. Sequencing was done on a sample of naive CD4+ T cells from blood. What this sample's cell subset or site label stands for: true naive CD4+ T cells. The source of these receptors is a woman under 30 with type 1 diabetes.

CDR3: CASSQESRVGQPQHF. The CDR3 DNA reads TGCGCCAGCAGCCAAGAATCGAGGGTGGGTCAGCCCCAGCATTTT. The V call is TRBV4-1, the J call TRBJ1-5; no clear D gene. This CDR3 has 15 amino acids. CDR1 and CDR2 (germline): MGHRA, YSYEKL. Trimming cost V 0 bases and J 6 bases, with 12 bases left between them.

This clone appeared a few times. The rearrangement uses TRBV7-8 and TRBJ1-4, with D unclear. V was trimmed by 2 bases and J by 5 bases, leaving 9 bases between them. Looked up from germline, CDR1 is SGHVS and CDR2 is FQNEAQ. This CDR3 is built from 14 residues. CDR3 sequence: CASSLTSGNEKLFF. The CDR3 DNA reads as TGTGCCAGCAGCTTAACGTCGGGGAATGAAAAACTGTTTTTT.

In its sample, this clone was seen a few times. In nucleotides, the CDR3 is TGCAGCGTTGCCCTTATAGTACAAGAGACCCAGTACTTC. This gives the protein CSVALIVQETQYF. The gene calls are TRBV29-1 and TRBJ2-5; D is unclear. Germline-derived CDR1 and CDR2 are SQVTM and ANQGSEA. The CDR3 contains 13 residues. V was cut by 4 bases and J by 2 bases, with 11 bases left in between.

This clone was seen only a few times. This chain connects TRBV18 to TRBJ2-5; weak D call: TRBD2 (6 bases). V lost 3 bases to trimming and J lost 5 bases, with 13 bases between them. The CDR3 contains 14 residues. Germline assignment: CDR1 KGHSH and CDR2 LQKENI. CDR3 loop: CASSPPPRGETQYF. CDR3 nucleotide sequence: TGTGCCAGCTCACCTCCCCCCCGGGGGGAGACCCAGTACTTC.

This chain connects TRBV5-1 to TRBJ2-7; TRBD2 matches at 10 bases. CDR1 and CDR2 from the germline V gene are SGHRS and YFSETQ. Trimming took 5 bases from V and 4 from J; bases not matched to a gene: 6. The CDR3 contains 14 residues. CDR3: CASSSGGPTYEQYF. For the CDR3, the DNA is TGCGCCAGCAGTAGCGGGGGGCCTACTTACGAGCAGTACTTC.

This clone came up a few times. The chain has TRBV9 and TRBJ2-4; D may be TRBD2 (5 bases). The germline CDR1 and CDR2 sequences are SGDLS and YYNGEE. V lost 0 bases and J lost 8, with 15 bases in between. CDR3 length: 15 amino acids. The CDR3 protein is CASSVGEGYRYIQYF. The CDR3 coding sequence is TGTGCCAGCAGCGTAGGAGAGGGATATAGATACATTCAGTACTTC.

The gene calls are TRBV9 and TRBJ2-7; 11 nucleotides match TRBD2. After removal of 2 bases from V and 3 bases from J, the junction contained 4 bases not matched to a gene. CDR3 length: 15 residues. In germline, CDR1 is SGDLS, CDR2 YYNGEE. The CDR3 nucleotides are TGTGCCAGCAGCGTGGGACTAGCGGAGGGCTACGAGCAGTACTTC. This sequence encodes CASSVGLAEGYEQYF.

V is TRBV9 and J is TRBJ2-1; D is perhaps TRBD1 (6 bases). Per germline, CDR1 SGDLS and CDR2 YYNGEE. V was pared by 3 bases and J by 0 bases, with 13 bases between. The CDR3 consists of 16 residues. Here the CDR3 DNA reads TGTGCCAGCAGCGCCCCCGTGGACAGCTCCTACAATGAGCAGTTCTTC. Translating gives CASSAPVDSSYNEQFF.

This clone was detected only a few times. The V and J genes are TRBV9 and TRBJ2-5, with 10 bases identical to TRBD2. The CDR3 consists of 18 residues. The J segment lost 4 bases and the V segment lost 0 bases, leaving 12 bases of the junction unmatched. The germline V gene encodes CDR1 SGDLS and CDR2 YYNGEE. DNA of the CDR3: TGTGCCAGCAGCGTAGGGAGCGGGAGGGCCGGTGAGGTAGAGACCCAGTACTTC. It is translated as CASSVGSGRAGEVETQYF.

This clone has just a few counts. The chain is built from TRBV2 and TRBJ2-1, with D maybe TRBD2 (5 bases). This CDR3 comprises 15 residues. The V gene's germline CDR1 is SNHLY and CDR2 FYNNEI. The V and J ends lost 6 bases and 0 bases respectively, with 12 bases between them. The CDR3 loop is CASRDFQLSYNEQFF. The DNA for the CDR3 is TGTGCCAGCAGGGACTTCCAGCTCTCCTACAATGAGCAGTTCTTC.

CDR3 sequence (DNA): TGTGCCAGCACCCCCGGGCTAGCGGGAGTATACGAGCAGTACTTC. This sequence encodes CASTPGLAGVYEQYF. This chain uses TRBV2 with TRBJ2-7; 10 positions match TRBD2. V gave up 7 bases and J gave up 4 bases; unmatched junction bases: 10. Germline V gene sequence: CDR1 SNHLY, CDR2 FYNNEI. The CDR3 totals 15 residues.

This clone turned up a few times. This chain uses TRBV4-3 with TRBJ2-7, with 9 bases aligning to TRBD1. The V and J ends lost 0 bases and 6 bases, in that order; junction bases with no gene match: 12. From germline, CDR1 is LGHNA and CDR2 YSLEER. This CDR3 region has 17 residues. The CDR3 DNA is TGCGCCAGCAGCCAAGATGTCGGGACCGGGACAGGGATCGAGCAGTACTTC. Residues: CASSQDVGTGTGIEQYF.

This clone was seen more than once but under ten times. This rearrangement joins TRBV7-2 to TRBJ2-2, with TRBD1 identical over 10 bases. The CDR3 extends over 15 amino acids. Germline CDR1 is SGHTA and CDR2 is FQGNSA. V trimming: 6 bases; J trimming: 5 bases; junction bases outside the gene matches: 6. The CDR3 region is CASRARDRGTGELFF. CDR3 in DNA: TGTGCCAGCAGAGCCCGGGACAGGGGAACCGGGGAGCTGTTTTTT.

The V call is TRBV5-1, the J call TRBJ2-5, with 10 bases matching TRBD2. Germline V gives CDR1 SGHRS, CDR2 YFSETQ. CDR3 length: 16 amino acids. With V trimmed by 3 bases and J by 2 bases, 7 bases remained unmatched. CDR3 protein: CASSSRRTSGQETQYF. CDR3 nucleotide sequence: TGCGCCAGCAGCTCACGGAGGACTAGCGGACAAGAGACCCAGTACTTC.

The V and J genes are TRBV7-2 and TRBJ1-5; TRBD1 matches at 7 bases. Germline V gene data show CDR1 as SGHTA and CDR2 as FQGNSA. J lost 4 bases, V lost 6 bases, and 3 bases had no gene match. The CDR3 runs 13 residues. The CDR3 nucleotides read TGTGCCAGCAGGGAGACAGGGAATCAGCCCCAGCATTTT. Its protein product is CASRETGNQPQHF.

This chain uses TRBV14 with TRBJ2-2; 12 nucleotides line up with TRBD1. This CDR3 has 16 amino acids. The germline CDR1 and CDR2 sequences are SGHDN and FVKESK. The trim removed 0 bases at V and 9 bases at J, leaving 5 bases unmatched. In DNA, the CDR3 is TGTGCCAGCAGCCAAGATAGGGACAGGGGGCATCGGGAGCTGTTTTTT. Protein product: CASSQDRDRGHRELFF. The variable domain in full, completed from reference TRBV14 and TRBJ2-2, reads EAGVTQFPSHSVIEKGQTVTLRCDPISGHDNLYWYRRVMGKEIKFLLHFVKESKQDESGMPNNRFLAERTGGTYSTLKVQPAELEDSGVYFCASSQDRDRGHRELFFGEGSRLTVL.

The chain recombines TRBV30 with TRBJ2-1; perhaps TRBD2 as D (5 bases). CDR1 GTSNPN and CDR2 SVGIG come from the germline V gene (reference sequence). The CDR3 runs 13 residues. Trimming cost V 3 bases and J 8 bases, with 14 bases left between them. Here the CDR3 DNA reads TGTGCCTGGAGCTCCCCTCCCGGGGATGAGCAGTTCTTC. Translating gives CAWSSPPGDEQFF. The full variable domain, in which reference TRBV30 and TRBJ2-1 provide the parts outside the CDR3, is SQTIHQWPATLVQPVGSPLSLECTVEGTSNPNLYWYRQAAGRGLQLLFYSVGIGQISSEVPQNLSASRPQDRQFILSSKKLLLSDSGFYLCAWSSPPGDEQFFGPGTRLTVL.